This is a list of T cell receptor beta chains from one sample in a study of blood T cell repertoires in COVID-19. TCRdb's copy holds only in-frame clones and misses some; the assay was immunoSEQ multiplex PCR. The sample consists of around 300,000 clones, around 90% of them appearing once. The sample taken for sequencing was peripheral blood. These receptors all come from a man between 45 and 60 years old with acute or convalescent COVID-19. The CDR3 runs from the conserved cysteine through the conserved F or W. D genes are given only for firm matches. Clone size is not always given. Where it is, it says once, few, many or a class for expanded clones.

TRBV11-2	TRBJ2-5	.	13	.	TGTGCCAGCAGCTTTGGCAGGCCTGAGACCCAGTACTTC	CASSFGRPETQYF
TRBV5-5	TRBJ2-1	.	13	.	TGTGCCAGCAGCCCCGGGACATACAATGAGCAGTTCTTC	CASSPGTYNEQFF
TRBV7-9	TRBJ2-7	.	15	TRBD2	TGTGCCAGCAGCTACCCTCGGGACTATCTCTACGAGCAGTACTTC	CASSYPRDYLYEQYF
TRBV7-9	TRBJ2-2	.	14	.	TGTGCCAGCAGCCAGGGCCCCAACACCGGGGAGCTGTTTTTT	CASSQGPNTGELFF
TRBV5-3	TRBJ1-2	.	14	TRBD1	TGTGCCAGAAGCTTGGAGGACAGGACTCATGGCTACACCTTC	CARSLEDRTHGYTF
TRBV29-1	TRBJ1-1	.	13	TRBD1	TGCAGCGTTATCCGGGACAGTTCTAGGGGAGCTTTCTTT	CSVIRDSSRGAFF
TRBV5-6	TRBJ1-2	.	15	TRBD1	TGTGCCAGCAGCTTGAGGGACAGGGAAGGCTATGGCTACACCTTC	CASSLRDREGYGYTF
TRBV7-9	TRBJ1-4	once	16	TRBD1	TGTGCCAGCAGTGGGGGGGACAGGCGTCCTAGGTTTGAACTGTTTTTT	CASSGGDRRPRFELFF
TRBV11-3	TRBJ2-3	.	13	.	TGTGCCAGCAGCTCACAAGCGGGAGATACGCAGTATTTT	CASSSQAGDTQYF
TRBV5-1	TRBJ2-5	.	15	.	TGCGCCAGCACCAATAGCGGGGCAGGGGGAGAGACCCAGTACTTC	CASTNSGAGGETQYF
TRBV3-1/TRBV3-2	TRBJ1-5	.	13	.	TGTGCCAGCAGCTCACAGGTTAACCAGCCCCAGCATTTT	CASSSQVNQPQHF
TRBV7-2	TRBJ1-1	.	14	.	TGTGCCAGCAGCTCCCGAACAGGGTATACTGAAGCTTTCTTT	CASSSRTGYTEAFF